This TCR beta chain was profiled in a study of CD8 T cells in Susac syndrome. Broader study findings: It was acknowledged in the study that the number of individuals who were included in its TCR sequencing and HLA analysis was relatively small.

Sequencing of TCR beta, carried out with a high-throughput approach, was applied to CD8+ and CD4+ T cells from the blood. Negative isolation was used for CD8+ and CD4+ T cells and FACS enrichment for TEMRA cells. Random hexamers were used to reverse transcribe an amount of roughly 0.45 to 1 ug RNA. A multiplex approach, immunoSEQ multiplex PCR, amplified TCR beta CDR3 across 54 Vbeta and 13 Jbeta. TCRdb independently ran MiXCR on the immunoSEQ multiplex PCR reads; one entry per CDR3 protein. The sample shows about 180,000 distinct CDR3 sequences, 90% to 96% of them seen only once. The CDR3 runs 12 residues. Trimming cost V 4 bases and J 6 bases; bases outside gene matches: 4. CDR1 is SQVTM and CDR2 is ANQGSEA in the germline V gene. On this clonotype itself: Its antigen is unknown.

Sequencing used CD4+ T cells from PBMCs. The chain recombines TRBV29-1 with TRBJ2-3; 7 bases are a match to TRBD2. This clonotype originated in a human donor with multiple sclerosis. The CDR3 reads CSVVAGVDTQYF. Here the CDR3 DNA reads TGCAGCGTTGTTGCGGGGGTTGATACGCAGTATTTT.